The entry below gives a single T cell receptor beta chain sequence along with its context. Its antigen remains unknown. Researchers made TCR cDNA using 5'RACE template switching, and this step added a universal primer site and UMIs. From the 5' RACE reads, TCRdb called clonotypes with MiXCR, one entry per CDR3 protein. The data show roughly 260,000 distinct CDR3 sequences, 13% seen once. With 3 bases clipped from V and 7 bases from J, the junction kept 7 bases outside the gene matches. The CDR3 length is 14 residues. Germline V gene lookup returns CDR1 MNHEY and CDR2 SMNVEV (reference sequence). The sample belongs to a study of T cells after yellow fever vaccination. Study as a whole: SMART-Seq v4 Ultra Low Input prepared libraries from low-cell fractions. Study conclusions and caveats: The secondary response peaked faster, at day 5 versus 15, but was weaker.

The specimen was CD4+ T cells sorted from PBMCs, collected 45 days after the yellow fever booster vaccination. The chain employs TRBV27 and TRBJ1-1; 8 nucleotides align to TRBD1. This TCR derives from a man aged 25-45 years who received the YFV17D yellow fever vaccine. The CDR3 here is CASSLGTGQGEAFF. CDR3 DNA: TGTGCCAGCAGTTTGGGGACAGGCCAAGGTGAAGCTTTCTTT.